This is a list of T cell receptor beta chains from one sample in a study of OX40 agonist ivuxolimab in advanced cancers. Assay: immunoSEQ multiplex PCR; the TCRdb copy retains only in-frame clones and omits some. The sample contains approximately 45,000 clones, about nine tenths of which appear only once. The sequenced sample was CD4+ or CD8+ T cells sorted from blood, obtained in a trial of the OX40 agonist ivuxolimab. These receptors were taken from an adult with an advanced solid tumor such as melanoma, head and neck, liver or kidney cancer. Each CDR3 is given with its conserved first and last residue. D genes are given only for firm matches.

TRBJ2-1 TRBV27 - CASSLSVNSAAFF
TRBJ2-3 TRBV16 - CASSQFPRTDTQYF
TRBJ2-1 TRBV29-1 TRBD1 CSVTGTVEQFF
TRBJ1-2 TRBV4-1 - CASSPRTANYGYTF
TRBJ1-1 TRBV5-1 TRBD1 CASSFSPGTGGPNTEAFF
TRBJ1-5 TRBV28 TRBD1 CASSLKKGDSLSNQPQHF
TRBJ2-1 TRBV27 TRBD1 CASSLTGGQGASNEQFF
TRBJ2-7 TRBV6-4 TRBD1 CASRTPYGQGLPYEQYF
TRBJ1-2 TRBV7-9 - CASSLGGKVTGYTF
TRBJ2-5 TRBV7-3 - CASSLIPSGGQETQYF
TRBJ1-5 TRBV9 TRBD1 CASSVDKGANQPQHF
TRBJ2-7 TRBV7-9 - CASSSTSGASPPYEQYF
TRBJ2-3 TRBV7-6 - CASSFGGLGTDTQYF
TRBJ2-3 TRBV7-8 TRBD2 CASREREGITDTQYF
TRBJ2-7 TRBV10-1 - CASSGPGASSEQYF
TRBJ2-3 TRBV11-2 TRBD2 CASSSTSDYPSTDTQYF
TRBJ1-2 TRBV2 TRBD1 CASLEPGTGVYGYTF
TRBJ2-2 TRBV9 - CASSADFYTGELFF
TRBJ2-7 TRBV7-9 TRBD1 CASSQGQGLYEQYF
TRBJ2-7 TRBV29-1 - CSVATPSYEQYF
TRBJ2-7 TRBV2 TRBD1 CASSDGPAGTAYEQYF
TRBJ2-5 TRBV6-1 - CASRGGLEGTQYF
TRBJ1-2 TRBV5-1 - CASSWGGQPDGYTF
TRBJ2-2 TRBV5-1 - CASSSGVATSNTGELFF
TRBJ1-4 TRBV7-8 TRBD1 CASSQGTARYEKLFF
TRBJ1-2 TRBV7-3 - CASSPDGNYGYTF
TRBJ2-1 TRBV7-9 - CASSKGGTYNEQFF
TRBJ1-1 TRBV5-6 - CASSYNGNDEAFF
TRBJ2-7 TRBV5-1 - CASRPPGRYEQYF
TRBJ2-1 TRBV7-8 TRBD1 CASSLALKRQGDVDNEQFF